This T cell receptor (beta chain) was sequenced in a study of vaccination and CD4 T cells after COVID-19. Study-wide context: At a median around 100 days (range 35 to 161) after diagnosis, post-COVID samples were drawn. General study results and limits: Although the median of SARS-CoV-2-reactive clonotypes rose from around 21 to 38, the change was not significant.

Trimming at V came to 6 bases and at J to 2 bases, leaving 7 bases not matched to a gene. The CDR3 is 15 amino acids. Germline lookup yields CDR1 LNHDA and CDR2 SQIVND (reference sequence). As concerns this clonotype: Its specificity is unknown.

Indicated treatment: roughly 10-day PBMC culture with coronavirus spike peptide pools or control peptides (ViraFEST assay). Samples of CD4+ T cells were obtained from the unexposed donor before the COVID-19 pandemic (2011-2018). With the Oncomine TCR Beta short-read assay, DNA from cultured CD4+ T cells was sequenced. One entry per CDR3 protein results from TCRdb running MiXCR on the PCR reads. The data show some 6,500 distinct CDR3 sequences, under 65% seen once. This clonotype was obtained from a human donor in good health. The chain couples TRBV19 to TRBJ1-1, with 9 bases that match TRBD1. The sequencing sample was made of CD4+ T cells from blood, cultured in vitro. The DNA of the CDR3 is TGTGCCAGTAGCGTGAGGACAGGGGACAACACTGAAGCTTTCTTT. This codes for CASSVRTGDNTEAFF.